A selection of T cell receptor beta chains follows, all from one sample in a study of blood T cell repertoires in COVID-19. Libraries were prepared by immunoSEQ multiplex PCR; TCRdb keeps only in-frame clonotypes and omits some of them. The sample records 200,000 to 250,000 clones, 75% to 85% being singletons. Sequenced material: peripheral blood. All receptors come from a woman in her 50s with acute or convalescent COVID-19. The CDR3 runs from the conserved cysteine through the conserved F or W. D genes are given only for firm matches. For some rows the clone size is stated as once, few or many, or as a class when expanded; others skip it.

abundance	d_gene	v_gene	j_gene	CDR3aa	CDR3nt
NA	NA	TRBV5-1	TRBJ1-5	CASSLGQGSQPQHF	TGCGCCAGCAGCTTGGGGCAGGGCAGTCAGCCCCAGCATTTT
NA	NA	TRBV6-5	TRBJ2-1	CASSPQSSYNEQFF	TGTGCCAGCAGTCCACAGAGCTCCTACAATGAGCAGTTCTTC
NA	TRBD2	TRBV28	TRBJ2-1	CASSFPLAGVLF	TGTGCCAGCAGTTTCCCGCTAGCGGGGGTCCTCTTC
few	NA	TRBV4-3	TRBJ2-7	CASSQEWAGASYEQYF	TGCGCCAGCAGCCAAGAATGGGCAGGGGCATCCTACGAGCAGTACTTC
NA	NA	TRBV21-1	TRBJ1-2	CASSKEPRLGRGGHGYTF	TGTGCCAGCAGCAAAGAACCTCGTCTTGGGCGGGGAGGTCATGGCTACACCTTC
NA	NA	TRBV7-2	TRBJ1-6	CASSNYRDSPLHF	TGTGCCAGCAGCAATTACAGGGATTCACCCCTCCACTTT
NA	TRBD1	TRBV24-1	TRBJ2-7	CATSDPRDSAYEQYF	TGTGCCACCAGTGACCCAAGGGACAGCGCCTACGAGCAGTACTTC
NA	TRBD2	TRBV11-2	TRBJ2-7	CASSLGGRGEQYF	TGTGCCAGCAGCTTAGGCGGGAGGGGAGAGCAGTACTTC
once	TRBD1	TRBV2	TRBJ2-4	CASSGDRDIQYF	TGTGCCAGCAGCGGGGACAGGGACATTCAGTACTTC
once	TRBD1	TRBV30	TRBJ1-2	CAWSRQGHGYTF	TGTGCCTGGAGCCGACAGGGCCATGGCTACACCTTC
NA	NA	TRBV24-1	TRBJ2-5	CATSDLFSPLGQETQYF	TGTGCCACCAGTGATTTATTCAGCCCCCTAGGCCAAGAGACCCAGTACTTC
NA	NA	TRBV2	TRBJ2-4	CASSGGLNIQYF	TGTGCCAGCAGTGGCGGCCTAAACATTCAGTACTTC
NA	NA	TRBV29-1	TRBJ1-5	CSARVNSNQPQHF	TGCAGCGCTCGAGTGAATAGCAATCAGCCCCAGCATTTT
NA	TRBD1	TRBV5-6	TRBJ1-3	CASSRTGGGRNTIYF	TGTGCCAGCAGCCGGACAGGGGGCGGTAGAAACACCATATATTTT
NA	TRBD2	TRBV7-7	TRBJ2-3	CASSLLAGGRTDTQYF	TGTGCTAGCAGCTTACTAGCGGGGGGACGCACAGATACGCAGTATTTT
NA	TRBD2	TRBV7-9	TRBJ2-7	CASSLSRWVAGPYEQYF	TGTGCCAGCAGCTTATCTCGCTGGGTAGCGGGGCCCTACGAGCAGTACTTC
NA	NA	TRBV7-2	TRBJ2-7	CASSFSIQNSYEQYF	TGTGCCAGCAGCTTTTCGATACAAAACTCCTACGAGCAGTACTTC
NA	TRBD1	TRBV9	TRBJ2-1	CASSLTTGEEMGEQFF	TGTGCCAGCAGCCTCACGACAGGGGAAGAAATGGGTGAGCAGTTCTTC
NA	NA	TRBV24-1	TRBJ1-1	CATSDGEDNSAFF	TGTGCCACCAGTGATGGGGAGGACAACTCGGCTTTCTTT
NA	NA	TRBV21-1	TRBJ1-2	CASSKVRGPSNYGYTF	TGTGCCAGCAGCAAAGTCCGGGGTCCCTCTAACTATGGCTACACCTTC
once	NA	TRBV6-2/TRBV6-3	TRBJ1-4	CASSRPEGGLFF	TGTGCCAGCAGCAGGCCGGAGGGTGGACTGTTTTTT
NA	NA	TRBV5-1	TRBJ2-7	CASSWGGGSIYEQYF	TGCGCCAGCAGCTGGGGAGGGGGAAGTATTTACGAGCAGTACTTC
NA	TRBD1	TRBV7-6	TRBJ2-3	CASSDGQGRADTQYF	TGTGCCAGCAGCGATGGACAGGGTAGGGCAGATACGCAGTATTTT
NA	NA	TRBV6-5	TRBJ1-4	CASSSMRGVNEKLFF	TGTGCCAGCAGTTCAATGCGAGGAGTGAATGAAAAACTGTTTTTT
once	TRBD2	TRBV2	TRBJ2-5	CASSGLAGGLQETQYF	TGTGCCAGCAGTGGGCTAGCGGGGGGACTACAAGAGACCCAGTACTTC
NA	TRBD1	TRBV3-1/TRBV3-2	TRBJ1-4	CASSPGTANEKLFF	TGTGCCAGCAGCCCAGGGACAGCAAATGAAAAACTGTTTTTT
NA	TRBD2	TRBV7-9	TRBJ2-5	CASSLRLAGQETQYF	TGTGCCAGCAGCTTACGCCTAGCGGGGCAAGAGACCCAGTACTTC
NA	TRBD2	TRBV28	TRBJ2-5	CASSLSTGGVLETQYF	TGTGCCAGCAGTTTATCCACGGGGGGGGTTTTGGAGACCCAGTACTTC
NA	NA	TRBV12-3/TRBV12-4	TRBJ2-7	CASRAGGYEQYF	TGTGCCAGCAGGGCCGGGGGCTACGAGCAGTACTTC
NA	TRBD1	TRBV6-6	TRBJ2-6	CASDRGNSGANVLTF	TGTGCCAGCGACAGGGGCAACTCTGGGGCCAACGTCCTGACTTTC
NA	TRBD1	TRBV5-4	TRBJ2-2	CASSPGQGGELFF	TGTGCCAGCAGCCCCGGACAGGGCGGGGAGCTGTTTTTT
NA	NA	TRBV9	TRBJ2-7	CASSVGTSYEQYF	TGTGCCAGCAGCGTAGGGACTTCCTACGAGCAGTACTTC
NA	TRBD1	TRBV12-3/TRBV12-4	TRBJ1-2	CASNDRGPHTF	TGTGCCAGCAATGACAGGGGGCCGCATACCTTC
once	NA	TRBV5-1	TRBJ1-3	CASSLETGSGNTIYF	TGCGCCAGCAGCTTGGAAACAGGGAGTGGAAACACCATATATTTT
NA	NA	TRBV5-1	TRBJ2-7	CASSPGGYEQYF	TGCGCCAGCAGCCCTGGAGGCTACGAGCAGTACTTC
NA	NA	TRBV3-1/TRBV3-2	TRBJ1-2	CASSPPTLQYPYGYTF	TGTGCCAGCAGCCCACCGACCCTACAGTACCCCTATGGCTACACCTTC
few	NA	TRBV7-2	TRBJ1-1	CASSPADRYTEAFF	TGTGCCAGCAGCCCAGCAGACAGGTACACTGAAGCTTTCTTT
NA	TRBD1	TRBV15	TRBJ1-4	CATGTGDNEKLFF	TGTGCCACCGGCACAGGGGACAATGAAAAACTGTTTTTT
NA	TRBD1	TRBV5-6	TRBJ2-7	CASSWNRGRGLEQYF	TGTGCCAGCAGCTGGAACAGGGGCCGAGGTCTGGAGCAGTACTTC
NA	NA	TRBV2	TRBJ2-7	CASTASQIHEQYF	TGTGCCAGCACCGCTTCGCAGATCCACGAGCAGTACTTC
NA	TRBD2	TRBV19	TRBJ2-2	CASRAGRDGELFF	TGTGCCAGTAGGGCCGGGAGGGACGGGGAGCTGTTTTTT
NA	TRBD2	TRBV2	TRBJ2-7	CASSERGLAGGRNEQYF	TGTGCCAGCAGTGAAAGGGGACTAGCGGGAGGGAGGAACGAGCAGTACTTC
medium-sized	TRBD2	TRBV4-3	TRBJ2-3	CASSQTSGDTQYF	TGCGCCAGCAGCCAAACTAGCGGTGATACGCAGTATTTT
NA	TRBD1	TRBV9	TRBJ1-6	CASSPRTGGSSPLHF	TGTGCCAGCAGCCCCAGGACAGGGGGCTCTTCACCCCTCCACTTT
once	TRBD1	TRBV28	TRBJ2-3	CASSAGTGPLDTQYF	TGTGCCAGCAGTGCAGGGACAGGGCCACTCGATACGCAGTATTTT
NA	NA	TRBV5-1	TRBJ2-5	CARSPRGGFGETQYF	TGCGCCCGCAGCCCGAGGGGGGGGTTCGGAGAGACCCAGTACTTC
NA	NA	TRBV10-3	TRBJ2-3	CAIAPISKSTDTQYF	TGTGCCATCGCCCCTATTAGTAAGAGCACAGATACGCAGTATTTT
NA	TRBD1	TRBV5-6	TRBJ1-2	CASSLGGQGDGYTF	TGTGCCAGCAGCTTGGGAGGACAGGGGGATGGCTACACCTTC
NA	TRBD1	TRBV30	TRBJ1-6	CAWTITGDSPLHF	TGTGCCTGGACGATTACAGGGGATTCACCCCTCCACTTT
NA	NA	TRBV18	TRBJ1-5	CASSPAGGGNQPQHF	TGTGCCAGCTCACCAGCTGGGGGCGGCAATCAGCCCCAGCATTTT
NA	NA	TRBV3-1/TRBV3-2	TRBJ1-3	CASEAGNTIYF	TGTGCCAGCGAAGCCGGAAACACCATATATTTT
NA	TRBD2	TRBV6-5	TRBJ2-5	CASSTGLAGEETQYF	TGTGCCAGCAGTACTGGACTAGCGGGGGAGGAGACCCAGTACTTC
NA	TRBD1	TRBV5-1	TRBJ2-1	CASSLRQGQVEQFF	TGCGCCAGCAGCCTCCGACAGGGGCAAGTCGAGCAGTTCTTC
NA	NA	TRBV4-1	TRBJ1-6	CASSQDQPGRNSPLHF	TGCGCCAGCAGCCAAGATCAGCCAGGGAGGAATTCACCCCTCCACTTT